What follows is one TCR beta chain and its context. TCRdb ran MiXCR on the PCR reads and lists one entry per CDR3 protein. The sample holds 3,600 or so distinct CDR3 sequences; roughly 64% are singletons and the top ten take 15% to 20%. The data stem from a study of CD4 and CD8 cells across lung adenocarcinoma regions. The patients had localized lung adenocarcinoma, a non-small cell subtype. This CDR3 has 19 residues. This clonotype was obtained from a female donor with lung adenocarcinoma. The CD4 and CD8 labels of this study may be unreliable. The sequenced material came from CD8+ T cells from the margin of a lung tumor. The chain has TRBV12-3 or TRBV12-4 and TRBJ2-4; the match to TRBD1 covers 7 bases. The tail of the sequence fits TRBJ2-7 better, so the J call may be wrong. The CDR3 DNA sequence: TGTGCCAGCAGTCCCGGGGACAGCTGGGTTGGTTCCAGGGCCTACGAGCAGTACTTC. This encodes CASSPGDSWVGSRAYEQYF.